One and the same sample provided the 30 T cell receptor beta chains below, sequenced in a study of blood T cell repertoires in COVID-19 (dated by TCRdb to the early 2020s). Library preparation used the immunoSEQ multiplex PCR assay. TCRdb provides this immuneACCESS table in a form limited to in-frame rearrangements. Some clones are lacking; in checked studies, under half of them reflect an unresolved V gene, and why the rest are absent is not known. This sample has some 180,000 clones in its table, and roughly 79% of those were observed once. Of the sample, 9% to 15% falls within the top ten clones. Sequencing was done on a sample of peripheral blood. These receptors came from a woman older than 75 with COVID-19, enrolled during active disease.

In this sample, this clone turned up once. The chain carries TRBV5-8 and TRBJ1-2; 9 bases align to TRBD1. The J segment lost 10 bases and the V segment lost 0 bases, leaving 10 bases of the junction unmatched. The CDR3 totals 15 residues. In germline, CDR1 is SGHTS, CDR2 YDEGEE. The CDR3 spells CASSLAGQGAQSYTF. DNA for the CDR3: TGTGCCAGCAGCTTGGCGGGACAGGGCGCTCAATCCTACACCTTC.

The gene calls are TRBV19 and TRBJ2-6, with a weak D call TRBD1 (5 bases). The CDR3 consists of 15 residues. CDR1 is LNHDA, CDR2 SQIVND, per germline (reference sequence). V was pared by 6 bases and J by 0 bases, with 9 bases between. The CDR3 region has the DNA TGTGCCAGTAGCAGACAGACCTCTGGGGCCAACGTCCTGACTTTC. Protein product: CASSRQTSGANVLTF.

The chain is built from TRBV2 and TRBJ2-1; TRBD2 matches at 8 bases. Germline lookup yields CDR1 SNHLY and CDR2 FYNNEI. The CDR3 contains 18 residues. With V trimmed by 2 bases and J by 3 bases, 12 bases remained unmatched. CDR3 in DNA: TGTGCCAGCAGTGAATGGGCATCCAGCGGGGGCCTCTACAATGAGCAGTTCTTC. Translation: CASSEWASSGGLYNEQFF.

This chain links TRBV3-1 (or the pseudogene TRBV3-2) with TRBJ1-4; 8 bases agree with TRBD1. Germline CDR1 is LGHDT and CDR2 is YNNKEL (reference sequence). CDR3 length: 14 amino acids. V trimming: 3 bases; J trimming: 8 bases; junction bases outside the gene matches: 5. The CDR3 reads CASSHQGAVEKLFF. The CDR3 region has the DNA TGTGCCAGCAGCCACCAGGGGGCGGTAGAAAAACTGTTTTTT.

This sequence joins TRBV4-2 and TRBJ1-2; no reliable D call. The CDR3 sequence is 16 residues long. The V gene's germline CDR1 is LGHNA and CDR2 YNFKEQ. Deletions cut 0 bases from V and 8 bases from J, with 19 bases between. This CDR3 is CASSQDGTARWSGYTF. The CDR3 coding sequence is TGTGCCAGCAGCCAAGATGGTACAGCCCGATGGTCCGGCTACACCTTC.

CDR3 loop: CASSELLRSPAKNIQYF. CDR3 bases: TGTGCCAGCAGTGAATTACTACGGAGTCCTGCCAAAAACATTCAGTACTTC. This chain joins TRBV6-1 and TRBJ2-4, with D uncertain. The CDR3 has 17 residues. Germline CDR1 and CDR2: MNHNS and SASEGT. The V end lost 2 bases, the J end lost 1 base, and 15 bases lay between the germline ends.

This clone was recorded a few times. The gene calls are TRBV4-1 and TRBJ2-7; possible D gene TRBD2, 6 bases. The CDR3 spans 15 residues. Deletions cut 2 bases from V and 3 bases from J, with 14 bases between. Looked up from germline, CDR1 is MGHRA and CDR2 is YSYEKL. Here the CDR3 reads CASSQIRDSFYEQYF. The CDR3 bases are TGCGCCAGCAGCCAAATCCGGGACTCCTTCTACGAGCAGTACTTC.

The chain carries TRBV6-2 or TRBV6-3 and TRBJ2-7, with D tentatively TRBD2 (5 bases). Trimming pared 0 bases from V and 9 bases from J, leaving 18 bases between. The CDR3 sequence is 15 residues long. In germline, CDR1 is MNHEY, CDR2 SVGEGT. The CDR3 bases are TGTGCCAGCAGTTACTCGTTTGGTAGCGTCGGCGGGCAGTACTTC. Its translation is CASSYSFGSVGGQYF.

This chain links TRBV7-3 with TRBJ1-2, with 7 bases lining up with TRBD1. Germline loops: CDR1 SGHTA, CDR2 FQGTGA. V shed 5 bases, J shed 5 bases, and the junction held 11 bases outside the gene matches. CDR3 length equals 15 residues. CDR3 sequence: CASSPSGQTLYGYTF. The CDR3 DNA reads as TGTGCCAGCAGCCCCTCGGGACAGACCTTATATGGCTACACCTTC.

The J gene is TRBJ1-4, the V gene TRBV6-5, with D possibly matching TRBD1 (6 bases). The V end lost 4 bases, the J end lost 0 bases, and 12 bases lay between the germline ends. CDR1 is MNHEY and CDR2 is SVGAGI in the germline V gene. The CDR3 is 16 residues long. In nucleotides, the CDR3 is TGTGCCAGCAGTTCATGGGACACACCAACTAATGAAAAACTGTTTTTT. The encoded protein is CASSSWDTPTNEKLFF.

The chain carries TRBV28 and TRBJ2-2, with D perhaps matching TRBD1 (5 bases). This CDR3 contains 14 residues. Germline V gives CDR1 MDHEN, CDR2 SYDVKM. The ends were cut back, 5 bases at V and 8 bases at J, with 15 bases in the middle. DNA for the CDR3: TGTGCCAGCAGTACAAGACAGCCGTCAGGGGAGCTGTTTTTT. It specifies CASSTRQPSGELFF.

V usage is TRBV11-2 and J usage is TRBJ1-5, with a weak D call TRBD1 (5 bases). Germline V gives CDR1 SGHAT, CDR2 FQNNGV. V lost 1 base, J lost 0 bases, and 10 bases lay in between. This CDR3 is 16 amino acids long. CDR3 sequence reads: CASSLVQTVSNQPQHF. CDR3 DNA: TGTGCCAGCAGCTTAGTCCAGACAGTTAGCAATCAGCCCCAGCATTTT. Filled out from reference TRBV11-2 and TRBJ1-5, the complete variable domain reads EAGVAQSPRYKIIEKRQSVAFWCNPISGHATLYWYQQILGQGPKLLIQFQNNGVVDDSQLPKDRFSAERLKGVDSTLKIQPAKLEDSAVYLCASSLVQTVSNQPQHFGDGTRLSIL.

The rearrangement links TRBV5-6 to TRBJ2-2, with 9 bases matching TRBD1. From germline, CDR1 is SGHDT and CDR2 YYEEEE. The CDR3 covers 15 residues. Losses at the gene ends were 2 bases for V and 3 bases for J; bases not matched to a gene: 2. In nucleotides, the CDR3 is TGTGCCAGCAGCTTCGGGACAGGGCACACCGGGGAGCTGTTTTTT. Amino acids: CASSFGTGHTGELFF.

This sequence joins TRBV27 and TRBJ1-1; possible D gene TRBD1, 5 bases. Germline-derived CDR1 and CDR2 are MNHEY and SMNVEV (reference sequence). The CDR3 totals 13 residues. The V gene lost 2 bases and the J gene lost 5 bases, with 9 bases spanning the gap. The CDR3 DNA is TGTGCCAGCAGTTTAGCCAGGGAAACTGAAGCTTTCTTT. It codes for CASSLARETEAFF.

This rearrangement joins TRBV29-1 to TRBJ2-1; 8 bases are a match to TRBD1. V shed 5 bases and J 2 bases; nucleotides not matched to a gene: 8. Germline V gene lookup returns CDR1 SQVTM and CDR2 ANQGSEA. The CDR3 is made up of 15 amino acids. In DNA, the CDR3 is TGCAGCGTTCTCACAGGGGGAGGTCCCTACAATGAGCAGTTCTTC. This codes for CSVLTGGGPYNEQFF.

The rearrangement joins TRBV28 to TRBJ2-3; D is possibly TRBD2 (5 bases). CDR3 size: 15 residues. Germline CDR1 is MDHEN and CDR2 is SYDVKM. Trimming cost V 3 bases and J 5 bases, with 15 bases left between them. In DNA, the CDR3 is TGTGCCAGCAGTTTCCCAAGTAGCGCGGTAGATACGCAGTATTTT. Residues: CASSFPSSAVDTQYF.

This chain connects TRBV11-2 to TRBJ1-1; no reliable D call. The CDR3 totals 13 residues. With 5 bases removed from V and 8 bases from J, the gap between germline ends came to 15 bases. Germline V lookup: CDR1 SGHAT, CDR2 FQNNGV. This chain's CDR3 is CASSAQIEGEAFF. The CDR3 DNA is TGTGCCAGCAGCGCCCAAATAGAGGGAGAAGCTTTCTTT.

V gene TRBV6-6 combines with J gene TRBJ2-7; TRBD1 might be the D (6 bases). The V gene lost 0 bases and the J gene lost 3 bases, with 9 bases spanning the gap. The CDR3 totals 14 residues. Germline V CDR1 and CDR2: MNHNY, SVGAGI (reference sequence). The chain's CDR3 is CASSYSRDNYEQYF. CDR3 sequence (DNA): TGTGCCAGCAGTTACTCTCGGGACAACTACGAGCAGTACTTC.

The chain couples TRBV27 to TRBJ2-7; D is undetermined. Germline CDR1 and CDR2: MNHEY and SMNVEV (reference sequence). Trimming cost V 4 bases and J 7 bases, with 14 bases left between them. This CDR3 contains 13 residues. The CDR3: CASSSDSSMEQYF. The CDR3 DNA follows: TGTGCCAGCAGTTCCGACTCGTCTATGGAGCAGTACTTC.

Turning to this clone: Other DNA sequences within the sample encode an identical CDR3. The V gene is TRBV5-4, the J gene TRBJ2-2; 7 nucleotides align to TRBD1. Germline lookup yields CDR1 SGHNT and CDR2 YYREEE (reference sequence). This CDR3 spans 15 amino acids. Losses at the gene ends were 4 bases for V and 1 base for J; bases not matched to a gene: 4. CDR3 DNA sequence: TGTGCCAGCAGCCTGAGACAGGGGAACACCGGGGAGCTGTTTTTT. Translating it yields CASSLRQGNTGELFF.

CDR3 nucleotide sequence: TGTGCCAGCTCACCAGGGGCGAGGACTGAAGCTTTCTTT. Its translation: CASSPGARTEAFF. The chain combines TRBV18 with TRBJ1-1; tentative D call: TRBD1 (5 bases). Germline lookup yields CDR1 KGHSH and CDR2 LQKENI. The V and J ends lost 2 bases and 5 bases respectively, with 9 bases between them. This CDR3 is built from 13 residues. Drawing the rest from reference TRBV18 and TRBJ1-1, the complete variable domain is NAGVMQNPRHLVRRRGQEARLRCSPMKGHSHVYWYRQLPEEGLKFMVYLQKENIIDESGMPKERFSAEFPKEGPSILRIQQVVRGDSAAYFCASSPGARTEAFFGQGTRLTVV.

This clone came up once. The chain joins TRBV11-3 to TRBJ2-1; TRBD2 is a possible D gene (7 bases). Germline V lookup: CDR1 SGHNT, CDR2 YENEEA. The CDR3 loop spans 16 amino acids. V was trimmed by 3 bases and J by 1 base, leaving 13 bases between them. The CDR3 nucleotides are TGTGCCAGCAGCTTGGGGGGGCCCGGATCCTACAATGAGCAGTTCTTC. Encoded protein: CASSLGGPGSYNEQFF.

The V gene is TRBV29-1, the J gene TRBJ1-1, with 7 bases that match TRBD1. V shed 2 bases, J shed 1 base, and the junction held 7 bases outside the gene matches. Germline CDR1 reads SQVTM; CDR2 reads ANQGSEA. CDR3 length: 15 amino acids. The CDR3 spells CSVERQGKGNTEAFF. For the CDR3, the DNA is TGCAGCGTTGAACGACAGGGAAAGGGGAACACTGAAGCTTTCTTT. Full variable domain (missing parts from reference TRBV29-1 and TRBJ1-1): SAVISQKPSRDICQRGTSLTIQCQVDSQVTMMFWYRQQPGQSLTLIATANQGSEATYESGFVIDKFPISRPNLTFSTLTVSNMSPEDSSIYLCSVERQGKGNTEAFFGQGTRLTVV.

CDR3 sequence: CASSYSTGAWNSPLHF. As DNA, the CDR3 is TGTGCCAGCAGTTACTCGACAGGGGCCTGGAATTCACCCCTCCACTTT. The J gene is TRBJ1-6, the V gene TRBV6-5; 8 bases fit TRBD1. Germline V CDR1 and CDR2: MNHEY, SVGAGI. Trimming took 0 bases from V and 7 from J; bases not matched to a gene: 5. The CDR3 contains 16 residues.

The chain uses TRBV19 and TRBJ1-1; a weak D match, TRBD1 (5 bases). CDR1 is LNHDA and CDR2 is SQIVND in the germline V gene (reference sequence). V lost 4 bases and J 0 bases, leaving 12 bases between the germline ends. The CDR3 loop spans 15 amino acids. The CDR3 bases are TGTGCCAGTAGTACCCCTGCAGGGATGAACACTGAAGCTTTCTTT. It specifies CASSTPAGMNTEAFF.

V is TRBV6-1 and J is TRBJ2-7; 8 bases map to TRBD2. The V gene end was trimmed by 2 bases and the J gene end by 6 bases; junction bases not matched to a gene: 9. This CDR3 has 15 amino acids. Germline-derived CDR1 and CDR2 are MNHNS and SASEGT. CDR3 sequence (DNA): TGTGCCAGCAGTGAACTAGCGGGCAGCTTAAGCGAGCAGTACTTC. The encoded protein is CASSELAGSLSEQYF.

The chain is built from TRBV6-4 and TRBJ2-5; D remains unclear. This CDR3 contains 16 residues. Germline V gene sequence: CDR1 MRHNA, CDR2 SNTAGT. Trimming took off 4 bases at V and 5 bases at J, with 20 bases between the two ends. CDR3 in amino acids: CASSVCSDSFGETQYF. In DNA, the CDR3 is TGTGCCAGCAGTGTGTGCAGCGATAGTTTCGGGGAGACCCAGTACTTC.

The chain combines TRBV7-8 with TRBJ1-1; 10 nucleotides match TRBD1. This CDR3 has 16 residues. Germline CDR1 reads SGHVS; CDR2 reads FQNEAQ. V was pared by 4 bases and J by 1 base, with 6 bases of the junction left unmatched. The CDR3 region has the DNA TGTGCCAGCAGCTCCCGGGACAGGGGTTCGAACACTGAAGCTTTCTTT. It yields the protein CASSSRDRGSNTEAFF.

This CDR3 is CASSSWDSFDYGYTF. CDR3 DNA: TGTGCCAGCAGCTCCTGGGACAGCTTTGACTATGGCTACACCTTC. The rearrangement uses TRBV28 and TRBJ1-2; TRBD1 matches at 7 bases. The CDR3 covers 15 residues. Trimming at V came to 6 bases and at J to 3 bases, leaving 10 bases not matched to a gene. Germline V gene lookup returns CDR1 MDHEN and CDR2 SYDVKM.

The chain recombines TRBV18 with TRBJ2-6, with no clear D. From germline, CDR1 is KGHSH and CDR2 LQKENI. The V end lost 0 bases, the J end lost 2 bases, and 5 bases lay between the germline ends. This CDR3 comprises 15 residues. This CDR3 reads CASSPPTAGANVLTF. Written as DNA, the CDR3 is TGTGCCAGCTCACCACCAACAGCTGGGGCCAACGTCCTGACTTTC. The complete variable domain, with remaining parts taken from reference TRBV18 and TRBJ2-6, reads NAGVMQNPRHLVRRRGQEARLRCSPMKGHSHVYWYRQLPEEGLKFMVYLQKENIIDESGMPKERFSAEFPKEGPSILRIQQVVRGDSAAYFCASSPPTAGANVLTFGAGSRLTVL.